One T cell receptor (beta chain) is described in this entry. The antigen is unknown. This sample is drawn from a study of radiation and T cells in renal cell carcinoma. Study-level findings and limits: From baseline, blood top tumor clonotypes peaked at 2 weeks post-radiation.

Time point in this sample: baseline pretreatment blood. The treatment is: 15 Gy SBRT to primary tumor, nephrectomy 4 weeks later. The CDR3 has 13 amino acids. V gave up 0 bases and J gave up 8 bases; unmatched junction bases: 0. Germline V gene sequence: CDR1 SEHNR, CDR2 FQNEAQ (reference sequence). The method was immunoSEQ multiplex PCR; TCRdb's version includes in-frame clones alone and lacks a portion of them. The data show 50,000 to 75,000 clones, over 70% seen once. The TCR was taken from a man between 60 and 75 years old with renal cell carcinoma. Sequenced here: blood, sampled from a patient whose treatment included radiotherapy and nephrectomy. This chain links TRBV7-9 with TRBJ2-1, with 8 positions matching TRBD2. CDR3 nucleotides: TGTGCCAGCAGCTTAGCACTAGCGGATGAGCAGTTCTTC. It is translated as CASSLALADEQFF.